This entry lists 7 T cell receptor beta chains sequenced from one sample in a study of blood T cells in healthy people across ages. The second PCR ran roughly 7 to 12 cycles with a sample-barcoded 5' primer and J-beta primers. TCRdb re-analysed the 5' RACE reads in MiXCR, keeping a single row per CDR3 protein. Of around 1,100,000 distinct CDR3 sequences in the sample, around two fifths were seen once. Sample: blood. Receptor source: a man aged 18 to 35 in good health.

The chain couples TRBV7-9 to TRBJ1-2; D is perhaps TRBD1 (5 bases). The CDR3 has 15 amino acids. V lost 5 bases, J lost 7 bases, and 20 bases lay in between. Germline CDR1 reads SEHNR; CDR2 reads FQNEAQ (reference sequence). CDR3 loop: CASSLPGLEGSGYTF. CDR3 sequence (DNA): TGTGCCAGCAGCCTGCCGGGACTTGAGGGGTCTGGCTACACCTTC.

This clonotype has only a few counts. V and J are TRBV6-5 and TRBJ2-4; D call uncertain. Germline CDR1 is MNHEY and CDR2 is SVGAGI. This CDR3 region has 14 residues. The ends were cut back, 4 bases at V and 0 bases at J, with 7 bases in the middle. The CDR3 region has the DNA TGTGCCAGCAGTTCATCCCTAGCCAAAAACATTCAGTACTTC. Amino acid sequence: CASSSSLAKNIQYF.

This clonotype has more than one count but fewer than ten. The chain joins TRBV5-1 to TRBJ1-2; a possible D gene is TRBD1 (5 bases). The CDR3 totals 14 residues. The V end was cut by 0 bases, the J end by 6 bases, with 12 bases between. Germline V gives CDR1 SGHRS, CDR2 YFSETQ. Here the CDR3 reads CASSLASRENGYTF. The DNA for the CDR3 is TGCGCCAGCAGCTTGGCCAGCAGGGAGAATGGCTACACCTTC.

With respect to this clonotype: The junction and the germline gene differ at one end; a read error may be behind it. The gene calls are TRBV6-1 and TRBJ2-4; unclear D gene. The J call is in doubt because the DNA end fits TRBJ2-7 better. Germline V CDR1 and CDR2: MNHNS, SASEGT. CDR3 length: 15 residues. CDR3 nucleotide sequence: TGTGCCAGCTCCTTCCTGGAAGGGATCTCCTGCGAGCAGTACTTC. This encodes CASSFLEGISCEQYF.

This clonotype was picked up a small number of times. V gene TRBV5-1 combines with J gene TRBJ1-2; 9 bases fit TRBD1. Germline CDR1 and CDR2: SGHRS and YFSETQ. The CDR3 spans 17 residues. V was pared by 5 bases and J by 0 bases, with 11 bases of the junction left unmatched. CDR3: CASRPGTGLSPNYGYTF. In DNA form, the CDR3 reads TGCGCCAGCAGACCCGGGACAGGGTTAAGTCCTAACTATGGCTACACCTTC.

This clonotype was picked up a small number of times. The CDR3 DNA reads as TGTGCCACCAGTGACGCGGGACTAGCGGGGGGCAATGAGCAGTTCTTC. It translates to CATSDAGLAGGNEQFF. This chain links TRBV24-1 with TRBJ2-1; 15 bases map to TRBD2. Germline V CDR1 and CDR2: KGHDR, SFDVKD. The CDR3 extends over 16 amino acids. V lost 4 bases and J lost 6; bases outside the gene matches: 3.

V gene TRBV2 combines with J gene TRBJ1-2, with D maybe TRBD1 (6 bases). V was pared by 5 bases and J by 6 bases, with 13 bases between. Germline V CDR1 and CDR2: SNHLY, FYNNEI. There are 13 residues in the CDR3. This chain's CDR3 is CASSPEGGNGYTF. The CDR3, as DNA: TGTGCCAGCAGTCCCGAGGGGGGGAATGGCTACACCTTC.